This TCR beta chain was retrieved from a study of long-term antiretroviral therapy in people with HIV. Sequencing relied on immunoSEQ assay v3.0, run at survey level. Measured with immunoSEQ multiplex PCR; TCRdb has only the in-frame clones, and not every one. The sample has about 19,000 clones, around three quarters seen once. This clone was seen just once. The TCR was taken from a man aged 45-65 years with HIV. The specimen was unsorted PBMCs, collected 2.2 years after starting antiretroviral therapy.

The CDR3 DNA is TGTGCCAGCAGCTTGGTCTGGAACACTGAAGCTTTCTTT. It codes for CASSLVWNTEAFF. The chain recombines TRBV5-5 with TRBJ1-1; D remains unclear. This CDR3 region has 13 residues. V dropped 0 bases and J dropped 1 base, with 4 bases sitting between them. Per the germline V gene, CDR1 is SGHKS and CDR2 is YYEKEE (reference sequence).